This TCR beta chain is drawn from a study of human T cells and chemical hapten exposure. Study-level findings and limits: TCRs above 1 in 1000 frequency stayed constant with DPC sensitization.

Total RNA extraction was carried out from unfractionated whole blood. Remarks on this clonotype: Its antigen is unidentified.

For the library, individual cDNA molecules each received unique molecular identifiers. TCRdb re-called the 5' RACE reads through MiXCR, storing one row per CDR3 protein. The repertoire consists of tens of thousands of distinct CDR3 sequences, with 6% to 8.5% occurring once and the leading ten covering about 2.1%. The length of the CDR3 is 15 residues. Germline lookup yields CDR1 GTSNPN and CDR2 SVGIG (reference sequence). Trimming cost V 2 bases and J 0 bases, with 8 bases left between them. V gene TRBV30 combines with J gene TRBJ2-6, with D uncertain. The sequence came from a male donor in good health. In DNA, the CDR3 is TGTGCCTGGAGTTTCGCCCACTCTGGGGCCAACGTCCTGACTTTC. Encoded protein: CAWSFAHSGANVLTF.